The sequence of this T cell receptor beta chain was determined in a study of blood T cells in healthy people across ages. Study-wide results and caveats: Estimates of diversity drawn from one million T cells were considered underestimates. Significant beta diversity loss was already apparent by age approximately 38, declining roughly linearly.

As for this clonotype: Its antigen is not known.

Germline values: CDR1 SGHTA, CDR2 FQGNSA. The CDR3 sequence is 14 residues long. V lost 0 bases and J lost 2, with 6 bases in between. Sample-barcoded 5' priming and a J-beta primer mix drove a second PCR of about 6 to 12 cycles. Tags on each cDNA molecule came from a template-switch adaptor with 12 random nucleotides. Samples each returned at least 3 million CDR3-containing paired-end reads. TCRdb fed the 5' RACE reads into MiXCR, producing one record per CDR3 protein. The repertoire includes some 1.1 million distinct CDR3 sequences, 35% to 45% of them detected once, and approximately 14% sits in the top ten.

This TCR was sampled from a man between 18 and 29 years old in good health. The sequenced material came from blood. The chain has TRBV7-2 and TRBJ2-3; D gene unclear. CDR3 sequence: CASSLAPATDTQYF. CDR3 DNA: TGTGCCAGCAGCTTAGCCCCTGCCACAGATACGCAGTATTTT.